This TCR beta chain came from a study of monozygotic twins with inflammatory bowel disease. From germline, CDR1 is SGDLS and CDR2 YYNGEE. The CDR3 is 16 residues long. TCRdb re-called the 5' RACE reads, yielding one record per CDR3 amino acid sequence without DNA. This table holds 300,000 to 400,000 distinct CDR3 sequences. The sequenced material came from blood. This TCR was recovered from a human donor with ulcerative colitis or Crohn's disease, or a healthy co-twin of an affected twin (not recorded which). The chain joins TRBV9 to TRBJ2-2; TCRdb reports TRBD2, a call that lacks DNA to check it against. CDR3 sequence reads: CASSRTSGGPTGELFF.